This T cell receptor beta chain emerged from a study of PD-1 blockade in classical Hodgkin lymphoma. Study-level results: According to reports, newly diagnosed patients had lower baseline TCR diversity than healthy donors, and relapsed/refractory patients had lower baseline TCR diversity still.

Sequencing was performed with immunoSEQ multiplex PCR; in TCRdb, only in-frame clones are kept and a portion is missing. The table lists roughly 92,000 clones, roughly 92% of them singletons. The CDR3 contains 14 residues. Germline CDR1 and CDR2: GTSNPN and SVGIG (reference sequence). With 3 bases removed from V and 4 bases from J, the gap between germline ends came to 13 bases. Every patient had relapsed following autologous stem cell transplantation, and cohorts differed in brentuximab vedotin exposure. This clone was observed a single time. Its specificity is not known. The genes are TRBV30 and TRBJ1-3; D perhaps matches TRBD1 (6 bases). The sequencing used peripheral blood mononuclear cells (PBMCs), collected at baseline. This TCR came from a human donor with classical Hodgkin lymphoma. In nucleotides, the CDR3 is TGTGCCTGGAGCTGGACAGCGGGAGGAAACACCATATATTTT. Amino acids: CAWSWTAGGNTIYF.